This T cell receptor beta chain was profiled in a study of blood T cell repertoires in COVID-19. This CDR3 contains 14 residues. CDR1 is LNHDA, CDR2 SQIVND, per germline (reference sequence). V lost 7 bases and J lost 5; bases outside the gene matches: 7. Clones were sequenced by immunoSEQ multiplex PCR, and TCRdb holds only the in-frame ones, with some missing. The sample consists of about 230,000 clones, roughly 84% of them appearing once. This clone has a single count. The sequenced sample consisted of peripheral blood. V usage is TRBV19 and J usage is TRBJ2-2; the match to TRBD2 covers 7 bases. The receptor's source is a middle-aged man with acute or convalescent COVID-19. DNA for the CDR3: TGTGCCAGTAATCCCCTGGGAGGGACCGGGGAGCTGTTTTTT. Translated: CASNPLGGTGELFF.